A selection of T cell receptor beta chains follows, all from one sample in a study of blood T cell repertoires in COVID-19. The method was immunoSEQ multiplex PCR; TCRdb's version includes in-frame clones alone and lacks a portion of them. The sample consists of 150,000 to 200,000 clones, about 89% of them appearing once. Sequences were obtained from peripheral blood. These receptors were obtained from a man aged 40-49 years with active or convalescent COVID-19. Both conserved end residues are part of each CDR3. D genes are given only for firm matches. Size values are once, few and many counts, or a class for expanded clones, and some rows have none.

abundance,v_gene,d_gene,j_gene,CDR3aa,CDR3nt
-,TRBV7-8,-,TRBJ2-7,CASSGGGGDIYEQYF,TGTGCCAGCAGCGGTGGAGGAGGGGATATCTACGAGCAGTACTTC
-,TRBV28,-,TRBJ1-4,CASSSPLGNEKLFF,TGTGCCAGCAGCTCCCCCCTAGGCAATGAAAAACTGTTTTTT
once,TRBV6-2/TRBV6-3,TRBD2,TRBJ2-5,CASSSPAGVTETQYF,TGTGCCAGCAGTTCCCCAGCGGGGGTGACAGAGACCCAGTACTTC
-,TRBV7-3,-,TRBJ1-1,CASSLEGFGMNTEAFF,TGTGCCAGCAGCTTAGAGGGATTCGGGATGAACACTGAAGCTTTCTTT
-,TRBV5-6,-,TRBJ1-6,CASSLWEGPWTSPLHF,TGTGCCAGCAGCTTGTGGGAGGGGCCTTGGACTTCACCCCTCCACTTT
once,TRBV6-5,TRBD2,TRBJ2-5,CASSWEPGGQETQYF,TGTGCCAGCTCCTGGGAACCGGGGGGTCAAGAGACCCAGTACTTC
once,TRBV2,-,TRBJ1-2,CASSEGGGDGYGYTF,TGTGCCAGCAGTGAGGGGGGAGGGGACGGCTATGGCTACACCTTC
once,TRBV3-1/TRBV3-2,-,TRBJ2-5,CASSQPEDYLETQYF,TGTGCCAGCAGCCAACCTGAAGACTACCTCGAGACCCAGTACTTC
-,TRBV6-1,TRBD2,TRBJ2-2,CASSVHSGGANTGELFF,TGTGCCAGCAGTGTCCATAGCGGGGGGGCGAACACCGGGGAGCTGTTTTTT
-,TRBV15,TRBD1,TRBJ1-3,CATSLNRGSGNTIYF,TGTGCCACCAGCCTGAACAGGGGATCTGGAAACACCATATATTTT
-,TRBV14,TRBD1,TRBJ2-5,CASSQDLGDRGQETQYF,TGTGCCAGCAGCCAAGATCTTGGGGACAGGGGCCAAGAGACCCAGTACTTC
-,TRBV20-1,-,TRBJ1-2,CSNPGGDGYTF,TGCAGCAACCCTGGGGGGGATGGCTACACCTTC
-,TRBV2,-,TRBJ2-5,CASSRQNQETQYF,TGTGCCAGCAGTCGACAGAATCAAGAGACCCAGTACTTC
-,TRBV24-1,TRBD2,TRBJ2-1,CATGTSGGLYNEQFF,TGTGCCACCGGGACTAGCGGGGGGCTCTACAATGAGCAGTTCTTC
-,TRBV18,-,TRBJ1-1,CASSIEMNTEAFF,TGTGCCAGCTCAATAGAAATGAACACTGAAGCTTTCTTT
-,TRBV6-5,TRBD1,TRBJ1-3,CASSLLRDSGNTIYF,TGTGCCAGCAGTCTCCTTAGGGACAGCGGAAACACCATATATTTT
-,TRBV18,TRBD1,TRBJ1-3,CASSPLGQGSGNTIYF,TGTGCCAGCTCACCACTTGGACAGGGCTCTGGAAACACCATATATTTT
-,TRBV3-1/TRBV3-2,TRBD1,TRBJ1-2,CASRGKQGQGRWNYGYTF,TGTGCCAGCAGGGGTAAACAGGGACAGGGAAGATGGAACTATGGCTACACCTTC
-,TRBV6-5,-,TRBJ2-7,CASSSSKWSSYYEQYF,TGTGCCAGCAGTTCCTCAAAATGGAGCTCCTACTACGAGCAGTACTTC
once,TRBV28,TRBD2,TRBJ2-5,CASSLRLAGLNQETQYF,TGTGCCAGCAGTTTACGTCTAGCGGGACTCAACCAAGAGACCCAGTACTTC
-,TRBV30,-,TRBJ1-4,CAWSVGAAEEKLFF,TGTGCCTGGAGTGTAGGGGCGGCGGAGGAAAAACTGTTTTTT
-,TRBV4-1,TRBD1,TRBJ1-1,CASSQGSGQRLNTEAFF,TGCGCCAGCAGCCAAGGTTCGGGACAGAGATTGAACACTGAAGCTTTCTTT
-,TRBV5-1,TRBD1,TRBJ2-6,CASSLITGAGANVLTF,TGCGCCAGCAGCCTGATCACAGGGGCCGGGGCCAACGTCCTGACTTTC
-,TRBV1,-,TRBJ1-6,CTSPEPQLEGAGLNSPLHF,TGCACCAGCCCAGAACCCCAGTTGGAGGGCGCGGGGTTGAATTCACCCCTCCACTTT
-,TRBV3-1/TRBV3-2,-,TRBJ1-1,CASSHAGTEAFF,TGTGCCAGCAGCCATGCAGGCACTGAAGCTTTCTTT
-,TRBV6-5,-,TRBJ1-1,CASSFGQTNTEAFF,TGTGCCAGCAGTTTTGGACAGACGAACACTGAAGCTTTCTTT
-,TRBV4-3,-,TRBJ1-1,CASSQGRGLLETEAFF,TGCGCCAGCAGCCAAGGCCGGGGACTGTTGGAGACTGAAGCTTTCTTT
once,TRBV5-4,-,TRBJ1-2,CASSLQETYGYTF,TGTGCCAGCAGCTTACAGGAGACCTATGGCTACACCTTC
-,TRBV11-2,-,TRBJ1-3,CASRKTTVSSGNTIYF,TGTGCCAGCAGAAAAACCACAGTGAGCTCTGGAAACACCATATATTTT
-,TRBV30,-,TRBJ2-2,CAWKRQASTGELFF,TGTGCCTGGAAACGACAGGCTAGCACCGGGGAGCTGTTTTTT
-,TRBV2,TRBD1,TRBJ2-4,CASSEGQAAKNIQYF,TGTGCCAGCAGTGAGGGACAGGCAGCCAAAAACATTCAGTACTTC
-,TRBV3-1/TRBV3-2,-,TRBJ1-3,CASSGQSSGNTIYF,TGTGCCAGCAGCGGACAGAGCTCTGGAAACACCATATATTTT
few,TRBV11-3,TRBD1,TRBJ2-3,CASSPQGTGGADTQYF,TGTGCCAGCAGCCCCCAGGGGACAGGAGGCGCAGATACGCAGTATTTT
once,TRBV5-1,-,TRBJ2-3,CASSLSSGTDTQYF,TGCGCCAGCAGCTTGTCTAGCGGCACAGATACGCAGTATTTT
-,TRBV28,-,TRBJ1-1,CASSLTGNTEAFF,TGTGCCAGCAGTTTAACAGGGAACACTGAAGCTTTCTTT
few,TRBV10-3,TRBD1,TRBJ1-5,CATGQGANQPQHF,TGTGCCACCGGACAGGGGGCTAATCAGCCCCAGCATTTT
-,TRBV30,-,TRBJ1-1,CAWSVLFSTEAFF,TGTGCCTGGAGTGTCCTCTTCAGCACTGAAGCTTTCTTT
-,TRBV9,-,TRBJ2-6,CASSVEPGAGANVLTF,TGTGCCAGCAGCGTAGAGCCCGGGGCTGGGGCCAACGTCCTGACTTTC
-,TRBV12-5,-,TRBJ1-1,CASGLDRQSAFF,TGTGCTAGTGGTTTGGACCGACAGTCGGCTTTCTTT
-,TRBV15,TRBD1,TRBJ2-7,CATSNRDSSYEQYF,TGTGCCACCAGCAACCGGGACAGCTCCTACGAGCAGTACTTC
-,TRBV5-1,-,TRBJ1-1,CASSSEVNTEAFF,TGCGCCAGCAGCTCGGAGGTGAACACTGAAGCTTTCTTT
-,TRBV19,TRBD1,TRBJ1-1,CASSTRQGAENTEAFF,TGTGCCAGTAGTACGAGACAGGGGGCTGAGAACACTGAAGCTTTCTTT
-,TRBV4-1,TRBD1,TRBJ2-2,CASSSTTGGIVGELFF,TGCGCCAGCAGCTCCACGACAGGGGGTATTGTCGGGGAGCTGTTTTTT
-,TRBV6-4,-,TRBJ1-2,CASTGSGVLRNYGYTF,TGTGCCAGCACCGGTTCAGGGGTTTTACGAAACTATGGCTACACCTTC
-,TRBV5-1,TRBD2,TRBJ2-5,CASSRTRSWETQYF,TGCGCCAGCAGCCGGACTAGGTCATGGGAGACCCAGTACTTC